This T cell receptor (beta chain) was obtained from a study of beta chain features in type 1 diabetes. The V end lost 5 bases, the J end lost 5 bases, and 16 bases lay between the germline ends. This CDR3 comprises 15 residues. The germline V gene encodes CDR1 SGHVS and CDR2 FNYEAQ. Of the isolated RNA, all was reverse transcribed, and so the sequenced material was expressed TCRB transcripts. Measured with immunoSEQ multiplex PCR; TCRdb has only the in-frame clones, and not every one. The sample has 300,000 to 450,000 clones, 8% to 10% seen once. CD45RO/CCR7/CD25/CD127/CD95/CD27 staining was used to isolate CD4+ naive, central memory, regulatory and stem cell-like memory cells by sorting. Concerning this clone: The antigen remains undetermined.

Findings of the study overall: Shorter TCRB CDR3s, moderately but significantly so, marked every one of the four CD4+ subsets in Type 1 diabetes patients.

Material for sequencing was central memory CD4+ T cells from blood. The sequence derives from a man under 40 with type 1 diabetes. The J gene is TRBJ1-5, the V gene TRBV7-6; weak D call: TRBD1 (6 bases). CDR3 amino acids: CASSPLVGGHQPQHF. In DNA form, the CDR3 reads TGTGCCAGCAGCCCCTTGGTGGGGGGGCATCAGCCCCAGCATTTT.